This TCR beta chain was recovered during a study of OX40 agonist ivuxolimab in advanced cancers. Using immunoSEQ multiplex PCR, the repertoire was profiled, and TCRdb retains in-frame clones only, with some absent. The data contain tens of thousands of clones, 75% to 85% of them singletons. The V gene's germline CDR1 is MDHEN and CDR2 SYDVKM. The CDR3 has 12 residues. V shed 9 bases, J shed 5 bases, and the junction held 5 bases outside the gene matches. This sample comprised CD4+ or CD8+ T cells sorted from blood, obtained in a trial of the OX40 agonist ivuxolimab. The gene calls are TRBV28 and TRBJ1-2; 8 nucleotides agree with TRBD1. The source is an adult with an advanced solid tumor such as melanoma, head and neck, liver or kidney cancer. This CDR3 reads CASTQGAYGYTF. In nucleotides, the CDR3 is TGTGCCAGTACTCAGGGGGCGTATGGCTACACCTTC.